Included here is one TCR beta chain sequence, with context. The sample originates from a study of shared clonotypes between healthy human individuals. Researchers ran the assay at a deep level. Each subset's genomic DNA was shared equally among a number of immunoSEQ plates. Unsorted PBMC contributed 250 to 300 ng DNA, about 30,000 T cell genomes, to each replicate PCR. Produced via immunoSEQ multiplex PCR; TCRdb's table is partial and in-frame only. This table has about half a million clones, approximately 78% appearing once. The CDR3 is made up of 13 amino acids. The germline V gene encodes CDR1 GTSNPN and CDR2 SVGIG (reference sequence). J lost 4 bases, V lost 3 bases, and 6 bases had no gene match. Donors had no recently reported acute infections or vaccinations and were HIV-negative.

Sequences were obtained from PBMCs. The chain recombines TRBV30 with TRBJ2-7; 7 bases fit TRBD1. This receptor was taken from a woman between 40 and 55 years old in good health. Some clones in this sample may be carry-over from other donors' samples. CDR3 nucleotides: TGTGCCTGGAGCAGGGGGTGGGGGTACGAGCAGTACTTC. Its protein product is CAWSRGWGYEQYF.